These 23 T cell receptor beta chains were all obtained from the same sample, sequenced in a study of T-cell reconstitution after alpha-beta-depleted transplantation in children. This sample's TCRbeta library carried unique molecular identifier barcodes. MiXCR, run by TCRdb on the PCR reads, gives a single entry per CDR3 protein. Among 440,000 or so distinct CDR3 sequences listed, roughly two fifths were seen once. Specimen: PBMCs, collected before TCRalphabeta/CD19-depleted stem cell transplant. Receptors originate from a girl aged 2 to 10 with aplastic anemia, due to receive a stem cell transplant.

This clonotype was seen only a few times. The chain couples TRBV2 to TRBJ2-7, with 8 bases that match TRBD2. Trimming removed 6 bases from V and 2 bases from J; junction bases left unmatched: 9. This CDR3 contains 15 residues. Germline CDR1 is SNHLY and CDR2 is FYNNEI. CDR3: CASRGGAGDAYEQYF. Here the CDR3 DNA reads TGTGCCAGCAGGGGGGGAGCGGGAGACGCCTACGAGCAGTACTTC.

The rearrangement joins TRBV15 to TRBJ2-1, with TRBD1 identical over 11 bases. CDR3 length equals 16 residues. Germline V gene data show CDR1 as LNHNV and CDR2 as YYDKDF (reference sequence). The junction had 10 bases not matched to a gene; V was cut back by 1 base and J by 11 bases. The CDR3 spells CATSRVRTGGNSQQFF. The CDR3 DNA follows: TGTGCCACCAGCAGAGTTCGGACAGGGGGCAACTCACAGCAGTTCTTC.

The V and J genes are TRBV10-3 and TRBJ2-3, with D possibly matching TRBD1 (6 bases). Trimming left V 6 bases short and J 2 bases short, with 12 bases between. CDR3 size: 14 residues. Germline CDR1 ENHRY, CDR2 SYGVKD. CDR3 in amino acids: CAIRETGTTDTQYF. CDR3 in DNA: TGTGCCATCAGGGAGACAGGCACCACAGATACGCAGTATTTT.

The chain joins TRBV6-1 to TRBJ1-1, with D unclear. Per the germline V gene, CDR1 is MNHNS and CDR2 is SASEGT. V lost 6 bases to trimming and J lost 7 bases, with 12 bases between them. The CDR3 contains 12 residues. Here the CDR3 DNA reads TGTGCCAGCAGGCAACTGGGCAATGAAGCTTTCTTT. Translated, it gives CASRQLGNEAFF.

This clonotype was observed a few times. The chain has TRBV10-2 and TRBJ2-7; 9 bases match TRBD2. Germline loops: CDR1 WSHSY, CDR2 SAAADI. This CDR3 is 15 amino acids long. Trimming cost V 0 bases and J 2 bases; bases outside gene matches: 2. DNA of the CDR3: TGCGCCAGCAGTGAGTCGGGCGGGAGGGCCTACGAGCAGTACTTC. Translating it yields CASSESGGRAYEQYF.

This clonotype was recorded many times. The CDR3 DNA is TGCGCCAGCAGCTTGGAGCGGTCCTACGAGCAGTACTTC. This gives the protein CASSLERSYEQYF. The V gene is TRBV5-1, the J gene TRBJ2-7, with a weak D call TRBD2 (5 bases). Germline V gene lookup returns CDR1 SGHRS and CDR2 YFSETQ. V lost 0 bases to trimming and J lost 1 base, with 5 bases between them. The CDR3 totals 13 residues.

This clonotype was seen at least ten times. The chain combines TRBV5-1 with TRBJ2-5, with 7 nucleotides matching TRBD1. There are 15 residues in the CDR3. Germline CDR1 reads SGHRS; CDR2 reads YFSETQ. V gave up 5 bases and J gave up 5 bases; unmatched junction bases: 12. The DNA of the CDR3 is TGCGCCAGCAGAAAATCGGGACAGACTGCGGAGACCCAGTACTTC. This codes for CASRKSGQTAETQYF.

V gene TRBV9 combines with J gene TRBJ2-1; 8 bases match TRBD1. Germline CDR1 reads SGDLS; CDR2 reads YYNGEE. V shed 4 bases and J 10 bases; nucleotides not matched to a gene: 7. The CDR3 contains 13 residues. CDR3 loop: CASSSSGGREQFF. CDR3 sequence (DNA): TGTGCCAGCAGCTCGTCAGGGGGCAGGGAGCAGTTCTTC.

The J gene is TRBJ2-2, the V gene TRBV5-1; TRBD2 agrees at 7 bases. Germline V lookup: CDR1 SGHRS, CDR2 YFSETQ. The CDR3 contains 16 residues. The V gene end was trimmed by 4 bases and the J gene end by 4 bases; junction bases not matched to a gene: 10. The CDR3: CASSPVGGVGTGELFF. In DNA, the CDR3 is TGCGCCAGCAGCCCCGTGGGAGGGGTCGGCACCGGGGAGCTGTTTTTT.

Ten or more counts support this clonotype. V and J are TRBV7-9 and TRBJ1-1; D uncertain. This CDR3 is 14 amino acids long. V was trimmed by 2 bases and J by 1 base, leaving 8 bases between them. Germline V CDR1 and CDR2: SEHNR, FQNEAQ (reference sequence). The chain's CDR3 is CASSLPYANTEAFF. The CDR3 DNA sequence: TGTGCCAGCAGCTTACCGTACGCGAACACTGAAGCTTTCTTT.

V usage is TRBV6-5 and J usage is TRBJ2-7; tentatively, D is TRBD1 or TRBD2 (6 bases each). The CDR3 runs 12 residues. The ends were cut back, 6 bases at V and 3 bases at J, with 9 bases in the middle. The germline gives CDR1 MNHEY, CDR2 SVGAGI. The DNA of the CDR3 is TGTGCCAGCAGGCGGGACATCTACGAGCAGTACTTC. Protein product: CASRRDIYEQYF.

The chain links TRBV20-1 to TRBJ1-2, with 8 bases matching TRBD1. Germline loops: CDR1 DFQATT, CDR2 SNEGSKA (reference sequence). The CDR3 consists of 14 residues. The V segment lost 0 bases and the J segment 6 bases; nucleotides outside the gene matches: 6. The CDR3 protein is CSARDFPGGNGYTF. CDR3 sequence (DNA): TGCAGTGCTAGAGATTTCCCAGGGGGCAATGGCTACACCTTC.

This clonotype was detected ten times or more. This chain links TRBV11-2 with TRBJ2-5; D call uncertain. Germline-derived CDR1 and CDR2 are SGHAT and FQNNGV. The CDR3 contains 13 residues. V lost 5 bases, J lost 2 bases, and 9 bases lay in between. CDR3 sequence reads: CASSRQVQETQYF. The CDR3 DNA follows: TGTGCCAGCAGCCGACAAGTACAAGAGACCCAGTACTTC.

The V and J genes are TRBV3-1 and TRBJ2-1; D remains unclear. Germline V gene lookup returns CDR1 LGHDT and CDR2 YNNKEL (reference sequence). V was cut by 5 bases and J by 4 bases, with 15 bases left in between. The CDR3 sequence is 15 residues long. The CDR3 sequence: CASSYDPNPYNEQFF. The CDR3 DNA sequence: TGTGCCAGCAGCTACGACCCCAACCCTTACAATGAGCAGTTCTTC.

This chain links TRBV12-3 or TRBV12-4 with TRBJ2-6; D is uncertain. The V end was cut by 7 bases, the J end by 1 base, with 11 bases between. The CDR3 has 15 residues. The CDR3 DNA follows: TGTGCCAGCACTCGGCAGGCGTCTGGGGCCAACGTCCTGACTTTC. Its protein product is CASTRQASGANVLTF.

V is TRBV4-2 and J is TRBJ1-5; D remains ambiguous. Germline CDR1 reads LGHNA; CDR2 reads YNFKEQ. The CDR3 is 14 residues long. Trimming removed 1 base at V and 3 bases at J, with 7 bases between. In DNA form, the CDR3 reads TGTGCCAGCAGCCAAGTCAACCTCAATCAGCCCCAGCATTTT. It encodes CASSQVNLNQPQHF.

Turning to this clonotype: An end of the junction does not agree with germline; a read error may underlie this. The genes are TRBV15 and TRBJ2-2; D is possibly TRBD2 (5 bases). The CDR3 runs to 15 residues. Germline-derived CDR1 and CDR2 are LNHNV and YYDKDF (reference sequence). CDR3 bases: TGTGCCACCAGCAGAGGGGCAGAAAACACCGGGGAGCTGGTTTTT. It encodes CATSRGAENTGELVF.

This clonotype was counted many times. This chain joins TRBV12-3 or TRBV12-4 and TRBJ2-6; D is perhaps TRBD1 (6 bases). Trimming cost V 6 bases and J 0 bases, with 9 bases left between them. This CDR3 contains 15 residues. This CDR3 is CASRRQVSGANVLTF. In DNA, the CDR3 is TGTGCCAGCAGACGACAGGTCTCTGGGGCCAACGTCCTGACTTTC.

As to this clonotype: One junction end does not reproduce the germline sequence, and a read error may be involved. This chain joins TRBV6-1 and TRBJ2-7; D possibly corresponds to TRBD2 (7 bases). Germline CDR1 MNHNS, CDR2 SASEGT. The CDR3 spans 15 residues. CDR3 sequence: CASSARGASSYEQNF. CDR3 bases: TGTGCCAGCAGTGCCCGGGGGGCGAGCTCCTACGAGCAGAACTTC.

This clonotype has only a few counts. The chain employs TRBV14 and TRBJ1-3, with 7 bases fitting TRBD1. The CDR3 contains 16 residues. Trimming removed 4 bases from V and 0 bases from J; junction bases left unmatched: 6. CDR1 is SGHDN, CDR2 FVKESK, per germline. The CDR3 DNA follows: TGTGCCAGCAGCCGGCCGGGACAGTTCTCTGGAAACACCATATATTTT. This codes for CASSRPGQFSGNTIYF.

This sequence joins TRBV29-1 and TRBJ2-1; no clear D. Germline V lookup: CDR1 SQVTM, CDR2 ANQGSEA. Trimming took off 6 bases at V and 5 bases at J, with 20 bases between the two ends. There are 15 residues in the CDR3. CDR3: CSVKDSQLLNNEQFF. In nucleotides, the CDR3 is TGCAGCGTCAAAGATTCCCAACTACTCAACAATGAGCAGTTCTTC.

This clonotype came up a few times. CDR3 coding DNA: TGTGCTAGTGCCCGACCCCTTACTACTGAAGCTTTCTTT. Protein: CASARPLTTEAFF. V is TRBV12-5 and J is TRBJ1-1; no definite D call. The CDR3 sequence is 13 residues long. Looked up from germline, CDR1 is LGHNT and CDR2 is FRNRAP. Trimming cost V 7 bases and J 5 bases, with 14 bases left between them.

V and J are TRBV28 and TRBJ2-7; 12 bases match TRBD1. The J segment lost 9 bases and the V segment lost 5 bases, leaving 8 bases of the junction unmatched. This CDR3 is 14 amino acids long. Germline loops: CDR1 MDHEN, CDR2 SYDVKM. The CDR3 sequence is CASSPPGTGGAQYF. As DNA, the CDR3 is TGTGCCAGCAGTCCCCCCGGGACAGGGGGCGCGCAGTACTTC. Using reference TRBV28 and TRBJ2-7 for the parts outside the CDR3, the full variable domain is DVKVTQSSRYLVKRTGEKVFLECVQDMDHENMFWYRQDPGLGLRLIYFSYDVKMKEKGDIPEGYSVSREKKERFSLILESASTNQTSMYLCASSPPGTGGAQYFGPGTRLTVT.